Presented here are 17 T cell receptor beta chains from one specimen sequenced in a study of T cell responses to AZD1222 COVID-19 vaccine. Produced via immunoSEQ multiplex PCR; TCRdb's table is partial and in-frame only. The profile covers 90,000 or so clones, with approximately 88% appearing a single time and around 17% taken by the ten largest. This sample comprised peripheral blood, obtained on day 0 of AZD1222 vaccination. The receptors originated from an adult in good health.

The gene calls are TRBV15 and TRBJ2-2, with D perhaps matching TRBD2 (6 bases). Trimming took off 1 base at V and 3 bases at J, with 9 bases between the two ends. This CDR3 is built from 15 residues. Germline loops: CDR1 LNHNV, CDR2 YYDKDF (reference sequence). CDR3 in amino acids: CATSRAGGDTGELFF. DNA of the CDR3: TGTGCCACCAGCAGAGCGGGCGGGGACACCGGGGAGCTGTTTTTT.

This clone has a single count. V is TRBV2 and J is TRBJ2-3; D possibly matches TRBD1 or TRBD2 (5 bases each). The germline gives CDR1 SNHLY, CDR2 FYNNEI. The ends were cut back, 2 bases at V and 4 bases at J, with 10 bases in the middle. CDR3 length equals 14 residues. The CDR3 region is CASSEYRGADTQYF. The CDR3 DNA reads TGTGCCAGCAGTGAATATAGAGGGGCAGATACGCAGTATTTT.

The chain carries TRBV18 and TRBJ1-2; D may be TRBD1 (6 bases). The CDR3 spans 14 residues. Per the germline V gene, CDR1 is KGHSH and CDR2 is LQKENI. V was pared by 0 bases and J by 7 bases, with 12 bases between. The chain's CDR3 is CASSPPSGVRGYTF. The CDR3 DNA reads as TGTGCCAGCTCACCACCATCAGGGGTTCGTGGCTACACCTTC. Full variable domain (missing parts from reference TRBV18 and TRBJ1-2): NAGVMQNPRHLVRRRGQEARLRCSPMKGHSHVYWYRQLPEEGLKFMVYLQKENIIDESGMPKERFSAEFPKEGPSILRIQQVVRGDSAAYFCASSPPSGVRGYTFGSGTRLTVV.

V gene TRBV5-1 combines with J gene TRBJ1-4, with D possibly TRBD1 on 6 matching bases. CDR3 length: 16 amino acids. Per germline, CDR1 SGHRS and CDR2 YFSETQ. V lost 0 bases to trimming and J lost 8 bases, with 17 bases between them. This CDR3 is CASSLAGGRGTEKLFF. The CDR3 DNA follows: TGCGCCAGCAGCTTGGCCGGAGGCAGGGGAACAGAAAAACTGTTTTTT. The whole variable domain, remainder taken from reference TRBV5-1 and TRBJ1-4, is KAGVTQTPRYLIKTRGQQVTLSCSPISGHRSVSWYQQTPGQGLQFLFEYFSETQRNKGNFPGRFSGRQFSNSRSEMNVSTLELGDSALYLCASSLAGGRGTEKLFFGSGTQLSVL.

This chain connects TRBV11-2 to TRBJ1-2, with D possibly being TRBD1 (5 bases). Trimming took 2 bases from V and 3 from J, leaving 13 bases between them. This CDR3 is built from 15 residues. The germline V gene has CDR1 SGHAT and CDR2 FQNNGV. The DNA for the CDR3 is TGTGCCAGCAGCTTACTGTGGGACGGCGACTATGGCTACACCTTC. Amino acids: CASSLLWDGDYGYTF.

The J gene is TRBJ2-2, the V gene TRBV6-5, with D hard to call. V lost 2 bases to trimming and J lost 2 bases, with 9 bases between them. The CDR3 has 15 amino acids. Germline V gene lookup returns CDR1 MNHEY and CDR2 SVGAGI. The CDR3 region has the DNA TGTGCCAGCAGTTACGCCAGAGGCAACACCGGGGAGCTGTTTTTT. It encodes CASSYARGNTGELFF.

This clone was detected a few times. This chain joins TRBV6-5 and TRBJ1-3; 7 nucleotides line up with TRBD1. Unmatched junction bases numbered 5, after V lost 5 bases and J lost 4 bases. Germline CDR1 is MNHEY and CDR2 is SVGAGI. This CDR3 has 14 residues. DNA for the CDR3: TGTGCCAGCAGTCAGAACAGGGGAGGAAACACCATATATTTT. The encoded protein is CASSQNRGGNTIYF.

This chain joins TRBV2 and TRBJ2-7, with 8 positions matching TRBD1. There are 12 residues in the CDR3. With V trimmed by 6 bases and J by 7 bases, 5 bases remained unmatched. CDR1 is SNHLY, CDR2 FYNNEI, per germline. The DNA for the CDR3 is TGTGCCAGCAGGGGCAGGGGGCGAGAGCAGTACTTC. Its translation: CASRGRGREQYF.

The chain links TRBV2 to TRBJ1-1; possible D gene TRBD1, 6 bases. CDR1 SNHLY and CDR2 FYNNEI come from the germline V gene. There are 13 residues in the CDR3. V lost 4 bases to trimming and J lost 4 bases, with 10 bases between them. The CDR3 coding sequence is TGTGCCAGCAGTGGTACAGGGATCACTGAAGCTTTCTTT. Amino acids: CASSGTGITEAFF.

V gene TRBV12-3 or TRBV12-4 combines with J gene TRBJ2-1; 16 bases match TRBD2. V trimming: 5 bases; J trimming: 15 bases; junction bases outside the gene matches: 4. The CDR3 contains 13 residues. Here the CDR3 reads CASSGTSGRGGFF. CDR3 DNA sequence: TGTGCCAGCAGTGGGACTAGCGGGAGGGGCGGGTTCTTC.

CDR3 sequence reads: CASGLAGANTQYF. CDR3 DNA: TGTGCCAGCGGACTAGCGGGAGCGAATACGCAGTATTTT. V usage is TRBV3-1 (or the pseudogene TRBV3-2) and J usage is TRBJ2-3; 13 nucleotides match TRBD2. Germline V gene lookup returns CDR1 LGHDT and CDR2 YNNKEL (reference sequence). The CDR3 sequence is 13 residues long. V was clipped by 8 bases and J by 7 bases; unmatched bases: 3.

The gene calls are TRBV5-1 and TRBJ2-3; D gene uncertain. The V gene's germline CDR1 is SGHRS and CDR2 YFSETQ. V was trimmed by 0 bases and J by 2 bases, leaving 7 bases between them. This CDR3 contains 14 residues. The CDR3 reads CASSLGDATDTQYF. CDR3 nucleotides: TGCGCCAGCAGCTTGGGAGACGCCACAGATACGCAGTATTTT.

The chain links TRBV5-6 to TRBJ2-1; TRBD1 matches 8 bases. The CDR3 sequence is 16 residues long. The V segment lost 4 bases and the J segment 5 bases; nucleotides outside the gene matches: 11. The germline V gene encodes CDR1 SGHDT and CDR2 YYEEEE. The chain's CDR3 is CASSPLGTGIDNEQFF. The CDR3 coding sequence is TGTGCCAGCAGCCCGCTCGGGACAGGCATTGACAATGAGCAGTTCTTC.

The chain carries TRBV13 and TRBJ1-3; D not resolved. The germline gives CDR1 PRHDT, CDR2 FYEKMQ (reference sequence). Trimming stripped 0 bases from V and 0 bases from J, with 9 bases between. The length of the CDR3 is 16 residues. The CDR3 region has the DNA TGTGCCAGCAGCTTAGGGGGCTCCTACTCTGGAAACACCATATATTTT. It is translated as CASSLGGSYSGNTIYF. Variable domain in full (rest from reference TRBV13 and TRBJ1-3): AAGVIQSPRHLIKEKRETATLKCYPIPRHDTVYWYQQGPGQDPQFLISFYEKMQSDKGSIPDRFSAQQFSDYHSELNMSSLELGDSALYFCASSLGGSYSGNTIYFGEGSWLTVV.

This clone has just one count. The CDR3, as DNA: TGTGCCAGCAGCCCCCCGGGAAGGGCAGGGGAGGGCGTCAATCAGCCCCAGCATTTT. Translating it yields CASSPPGRAGEGVNQPQHF. The rearrangement uses TRBV9 and TRBJ1-5, with a tentative D call TRBD1 (6 bases). This CDR3 comprises 19 residues. The germline V gene has CDR1 SGDLS and CDR2 YYNGEE. V was shortened by 4 bases and J by 3 bases, with 26 bases between the two germline ends.

This chain connects TRBV7-2 to TRBJ2-5, with a possible D match to TRBD2 (5 bases). Trimming left V 5 bases short and J 1 base short, with 11 bases between. Germline CDR1 and CDR2: SGHTA and FQGNSA. CDR3 length equals 14 residues. DNA of the CDR3: TGTGCCAGCAGCCCCTCGAGGGTCCAAGAGACCCAGTACTTC. This translates into CASSPSRVQETQYF. Filled out from reference TRBV7-2 and TRBJ2-5, the complete variable domain reads GAGVSQSPSNKVTEKGKDVELRCDPISGHTALYWYRQSLGQGLEFLIYFQGNSAPDKSGLPSDRFSAERTGGSVSTLTIQRTQQEDSAVYLCASSPSRVQETQYFGPGTRLLVL.

The J gene is TRBJ2-3, the V gene TRBV27; D gene uncertain. The germline gives CDR1 MNHEY, CDR2 SMNVEV (reference sequence). This CDR3 is built from 12 residues. Deletions cut 3 bases from V and 6 bases from J, with 7 bases between. CDR3 amino acids: CASSFGSDTQYF. CDR3 nucleotides: TGTGCCAGCAGTTTTGGGTCCGATACGCAGTATTTT.